The 3 T cell receptor beta chains reported below all come from one sample, sequenced in a study of OX40 agonist ivuxolimab in advanced cancers. Assay: immunoSEQ multiplex PCR; the TCRdb copy retains only in-frame clones and omits some. The profile shows about 71,000 clones, around 86% of them singletons. The starting material was CD4+ or CD8+ T cells sorted from blood, obtained in a trial of the OX40 agonist ivuxolimab. The receptors derive from an adult with an advanced solid tumor such as melanoma, head and neck, liver or kidney cancer.

The chain joins TRBV6-1 to TRBJ1-3, with D possibly being TRBD1 (5 bases). The V end lost 8 bases, the J end lost 8 bases, and 16 bases lay between the germline ends. The CDR3 contains 13 residues. Germline lookup yields CDR1 MNHNS and CDR2 SASEGT. The CDR3 DNA reads as TGTGCCAGCCCGGGGCCCGACCGAGACACCATATATTTT. It yields the protein CASPGPDRDTIYF.

This rearrangement joins TRBV28 to TRBJ1-4; D is uncertain. The CDR3 has 15 residues. CDR1 is MDHEN, CDR2 SYDVKM, per germline. The germline V and J ends were trimmed by 3 bases and 2 bases, with 10 bases remaining between them. The DNA of the CDR3 is TGTGCCAGCAGTTTTGGCGGGTTCACTAATGAAAAACTGTTTTTT. It encodes CASSFGGFTNEKLFF.

This chain joins TRBV20-1 and TRBJ2-1; D remains unclear. Per germline, CDR1 DFQATT and CDR2 SNEGSKA (reference sequence). CDR3 length equals 11 residues. The V gene lost 5 bases and the J gene lost 6 bases, with 8 bases spanning the gap. CDR3 sequence (DNA): TGCAGTGCTCCAAGGACCAATGAGCAGTTCTTC. Translating gives CSAPRTNEQFF.